This TCR beta chain was documented in a study of T cell responses to AZD1222 COVID-19 vaccine. Here immunoSEQ multiplex PCR was the method, and the copy in TCRdb shows in-frame clones only, minus some. The sample contains 85,000 to 90,000 clones, roughly nine tenths of which appear only once. This CDR3 is 14 amino acids long. V was pared by 1 base and J by 4 bases, with 11 bases between. Germline CDR1 is SGHRS and CDR2 is YFSETQ. Points on this clone: Its antigen is as yet unknown.

Study-level findings and limits: Spike-spanning, vaccine-associated CD4 TCRs were dominant at 160-218 and 743-854. Donors skewed white British and female; clonal diversity was possibly underestimated.

Second doses were pooled across both intervals (about 4 or about 12 weeks). This TCR came from an adult who received the AZD1222 COVID-19 vaccine. The rearrangement uses TRBV5-1 and TRBJ1-1; TRBD1 is a possible D gene (5 bases). The sample here was peripheral blood, taken 28 days after the second AZD1222 dose. CDR3 sequence reads: CASSLQGSLTEAFF. DNA for the CDR3: TGCGCCAGCAGCTTGCAGGGAAGTCTCACTGAAGCTTTCTTT.